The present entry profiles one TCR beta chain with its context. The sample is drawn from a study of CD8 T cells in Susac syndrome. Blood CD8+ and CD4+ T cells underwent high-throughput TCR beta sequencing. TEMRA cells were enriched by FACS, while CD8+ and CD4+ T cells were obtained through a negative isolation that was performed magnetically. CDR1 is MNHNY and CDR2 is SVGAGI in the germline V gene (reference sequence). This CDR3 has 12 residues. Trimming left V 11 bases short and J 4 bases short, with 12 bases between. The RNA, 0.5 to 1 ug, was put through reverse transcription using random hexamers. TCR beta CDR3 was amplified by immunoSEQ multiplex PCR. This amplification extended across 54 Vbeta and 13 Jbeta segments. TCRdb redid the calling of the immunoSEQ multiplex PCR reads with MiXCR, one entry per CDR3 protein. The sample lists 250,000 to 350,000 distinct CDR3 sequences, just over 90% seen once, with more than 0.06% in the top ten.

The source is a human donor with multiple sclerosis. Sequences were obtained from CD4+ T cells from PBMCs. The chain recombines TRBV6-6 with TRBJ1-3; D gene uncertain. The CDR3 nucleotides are TGTGCCGGGAGTGGGGAAGGAAACACCATATATTTT. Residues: CAGSGEGNTIYF.